This T cell receptor beta chain was sequenced for a study of T-cell reconstitution after alpha-beta-depleted transplantation in children. The study, taken as a whole, reports: Reportedly, only several hundred clones from non-depleted graft cells drove alpha-beta T-cell counts at about two months.

TCRbeta library construction was performed incorporating unique molecular identifiers. TCRdb re-analysed the PCR reads in MiXCR, keeping a single row per CDR3 protein. The sample yields around 60,000 distinct CDR3 sequences, 40% to 45% seen once. There are a few counts of this clonotype. What it binds is not known. CDR3 length: 14 residues. The V and J ends lost 5 bases and 3 bases respectively, with 14 bases between them. The sequence was obtained from a male patient between 10 and 17 years old who had a stem cell transplant for acute lymphoblastic leukemia, so the T cells may come from the graft donor. Sequenced here: PBMCs, mostly from graft donor cells, sampled 360 days after TCRalphabeta/CD19-depleted stem cell transplant. The V and J genes are TRBV12-3 or TRBV12-4 and TRBJ2-7; D gene uncertain. The CDR3 nucleotides read TGTGCCAGCAGTCCCTCGGAGCCCCTCTACGAGCAGTACTTC. Protein sequence: CASSPSEPLYEQYF.